The 18 T cell receptor beta chains presented below share a single source sample, sequenced in a study of cytomegalovirus exposure and HLA in healthy donors. The PCR was carried out with 60 Vbeta primers and 13 Jbeta primers. Repertoires were generated with immunoSEQ multiplex PCR, while TCRdb's copy carries only in-frame clones and drops some. The listing records roughly 120,000 clones. The source material was PBMCs. Receptors originate from a man aged 40-50 years in good health and CMV-seropositive.

V usage is TRBV6-5 and J usage is TRBJ1-2; TRBD1 aligns across 8 bases. Losses at the gene ends were 7 bases for V and 7 bases for J; bases not matched to a gene: 2. Germline V gene data show CDR1 as MNHEY and CDR2 as SVGAGI. The CDR3 totals 11 residues. In DNA, the CDR3 is TGTGCCAGCACCGGACAGGGTGGCTACACCTTC. It encodes CASTGQGGYTF.

This chain joins TRBV18 and TRBJ1-5; 8 nucleotides align to TRBD1. This CDR3 has 15 residues. V was pared by 3 bases and J by 4 bases, with 5 bases of the junction left unmatched. Germline V gene sequence: CDR1 KGHSH, CDR2 LQKENI. The CDR3 DNA reads as TGTGCCAGCTCACCGATGACAGGGGAAAATCAGCCCCAGCATTTT. Translation: CASSPMTGENQPQHF.

The chain carries TRBV5-6 and TRBJ1-2, with 7 bases lining up with TRBD1. Germline CDR1 reads SGHDT; CDR2 reads YYEEEE. The CDR3 has 14 amino acids. The V gene end was trimmed by 4 bases and the J gene end by 0 bases; junction bases not matched to a gene: 3. The CDR3 sequence is CASSRQGPNYGYTF. The CDR3 DNA reads as TGTGCCAGCAGCCGACAGGGCCCTAACTATGGCTACACCTTC.

V usage is TRBV5-1 and J usage is TRBJ2-7, with TRBD1 identical over 8 bases. The CDR3 sequence is 13 residues long. Germline CDR1 SGHRS, CDR2 YFSETQ. Trimming took 4 bases from V and 6 from J; bases not matched to a gene: 6. The CDR3 DNA follows: TGCGCCAGCAGCCTGGCAGGGGGCTCCGAGCAGTACTTC. This gives the protein CASSLAGGSEQYF.

The chain recombines TRBV6-5 with TRBJ1-2, with 8 bases that match TRBD1. J was trimmed by 3 bases and V by 4 bases; bases with no gene match: 10. The CDR3 spans 16 residues. The V gene's germline CDR1 is MNHEY and CDR2 SVGAGI. The CDR3 loop is CASSSIRDRTYYGYTF. The DNA for the CDR3 is TGTGCCAGCAGTTCGATCCGGGACAGGACTTACTATGGCTACACCTTC.

The chain couples TRBV19 to TRBJ2-7; D unclear. V was cut by 1 base and J by 0 bases, with 4 bases left in between. CDR1 LNHDA and CDR2 SQIVND come from the germline V gene (reference sequence). The CDR3 runs to 13 residues. DNA of the CDR3: TGTGCCAGTAGTATAGGTAGCTCCTACGAGCAGTACTTC. As protein: CASSIGSSYEQYF.

The chain carries TRBV12-5 and TRBJ1-5; a possible D gene is TRBD1 (5 bases). Germline CDR1 reads LGHNT; CDR2 reads FRNRAP. V lost 1 base to trimming and J lost 6 bases, with 19 bases between them. This CDR3 is 17 amino acids long. CDR3 nucleotide sequence: TGTGCTAGTGGTTTGGATAACGGACAAGAACCGGGTCAGCCCCAGCATTTT. Its translation is CASGLDNGQEPGQPQHF.

This chain links TRBV6-1 with TRBJ2-1; D is possibly TRBD2 (7 bases). Germline CDR1 and CDR2: MNHNS and SASEGT. Between the trimmed V and J ends, which lost 2 bases and 9 bases, there was a span of 14 bases. The CDR3 consists of 14 residues. The CDR3 sequence is CASSERGGTSEQFF. The CDR3 DNA is TGTGCCAGCAGTGAAAGGGGGGGAACTAGTGAGCAGTTCTTC.

The chain employs TRBV10-2 and TRBJ2-7, with 7 bases lining up with TRBD2. Germline-derived CDR1 and CDR2 are WSHSY and SAAADI. CDR3 length: 15 amino acids. J was trimmed by 0 bases and V by 7 bases; bases with no gene match: 9. The chain's CDR3 is CASMILSGVSYEQYF. Written as DNA, the CDR3 is TGCGCCAGCATGATTTTGAGCGGGGTCTCCTACGAGCAGTACTTC.

The chain employs TRBV29-1 and TRBJ2-5, with 10 bases fitting TRBD1. Germline trimming cut 6 bases from V and 4 bases from J; bases unmatched to any gene: 8. The CDR3 has 14 residues. Per germline, CDR1 SQVTM and CDR2 ANQGSEA. CDR3 amino acids: CSVASGTGAETQYF. The CDR3 DNA follows: TGCAGCGTAGCCTCCGGGACAGGGGCAGAGACCCAGTACTTC.

This chain uses TRBV5-4 with TRBJ1-1, with D possibly being TRBD1 (5 bases). Germline V gives CDR1 SGHNT, CDR2 YYREEE (reference sequence). Trimming shortened V by 0 bases and J by 1 base, and 16 bases separated the two germline ends. This CDR3 region has 17 residues. This CDR3 is CASSLGAGAGGNTEAFF. In nucleotides, the CDR3 is TGTGCCAGCAGCTTGGGTGCTGGGGCCGGTGGGAACACTGAAGCTTTCTTT.

This chain uses TRBV27 with TRBJ1-1, with D maybe TRBD1 (6 bases). Looked up from germline, CDR1 is MNHEY and CDR2 is SMNVEV (reference sequence). The CDR3 loop spans 15 amino acids. Deletions cut 1 base from V and 3 bases from J, with 12 bases between. The CDR3 sequence: CASSLWGRGDTEAFF. In DNA, the CDR3 is TGTGCCAGCAGTTTATGGGGCAGGGGTGACACTGAAGCTTTCTTT.

The chain combines TRBV6-6 with TRBJ2-7; D is possibly TRBD2 (7 bases). Germline V gene lookup returns CDR1 MNHNY and CDR2 SVGAGI (reference sequence). Trimming shortened V by 2 bases and J by 7 bases, and 12 bases separated the two germline ends. The CDR3 is 13 amino acids. The CDR3 here is CASSYGGAGEQYF. The CDR3 region has the DNA TGTGCCAGCAGTTACGGGGGGGCCGGGGAGCAGTACTTC.

The genes are TRBV4-3 and TRBJ2-2; TRBD2 matches 7 bases. J gave up 0 bases and V 1 base, and 5 bases lay outside the gene matches. The CDR3 contains 17 residues. Germline V CDR1 and CDR2: LGHNA, YSLEER. As DNA, the CDR3 is TGCGCCAGCAGCCAAGTACTAGCGCTATCGAACACCGGGGAGCTGTTTTTT. It is translated as CASSQVLALSNTGELFF.

The chain uses TRBV29-1 and TRBJ2-7, with D possibly being TRBD2 (5 bases). Germline values: CDR1 SQVTM, CDR2 ANQGSEA. The CDR3 is 12 amino acids. V dropped 1 base and J dropped 7 bases, with 11 bases sitting between them. The CDR3 here is CSVEGELREQYF. The CDR3 nucleotides read TGCAGCGTTGAAGGGGAGTTAAGGGAGCAGTACTTC.

The chain couples TRBV28 to TRBJ2-7; possibly TRBD2 for D (6 bases). Per germline, CDR1 MDHEN and CDR2 SYDVKM. The length of the CDR3 is 14 residues. The V end lost 3 bases, the J end lost 0 bases, and 9 bases lay between the germline ends. In DNA form, the CDR3 reads TGTGCCAGCAGTTTCCGGGGGAGCTCCTACGAGCAGTACTTC. Translated, it gives CASSFRGSSYEQYF.

The chain couples TRBV19 to TRBJ1-1; no clear D gene. Trimming left V 3 bases short and J 3 bases short, with 8 bases between. This CDR3 is 13 amino acids long. CDR1 is LNHDA and CDR2 is SQIVND in the germline V gene (reference sequence). CDR3 residues: CASSISVDTEAFF. The CDR3 nucleotides are TGTGCCAGTAGTATCAGCGTAGACACTGAAGCTTTCTTT.

The V gene is TRBV19, the J gene TRBJ1-1; no reliable D call. This CDR3 comprises 15 residues. Per the germline V gene, CDR1 is LNHDA and CDR2 is SQIVND (reference sequence). With 0 bases removed from V and 4 bases from J, the gap between germline ends came to 12 bases. The CDR3 bases are TGTGCCAGTAGTATAGATGGAGGGCCAGGCACTGAAGCTTTCTTT. Translated, it gives CASSIDGGPGTEAFF.